This T cell receptor beta chain was identified in a study of identifying expanded T cells in peripheral blood. General study points: Across healthy donors, higher total template counts meant significantly greater two-week count variance. Technical replicates showed around 1.3 changed clones; two weeks 15 to 20; four weeks 19.

With regard to this clone: As yet, its antigen is unknown.

During the collection period, no donor immune events like infections were recorded. Sequencing was performed with immunoSEQ multiplex PCR; in TCRdb, only in-frame clones are kept and a portion is missing. Of some 80,000 clones listed, approximately 90% are singletons. The CDR3 loop spans 15 amino acids. V was trimmed by 6 bases and J by 0 bases, leaving 14 bases between them. Germline V gene lookup returns CDR1 SGHTA and CDR2 FQGNSA. Sequenced sample: blood. This sequence joins TRBV7-2 and TRBJ1-1; maybe TRBD1 (6 bases). The sequence came from a person between 18 and 75 years old in good health. This chain's CDR3 is CASSPGQFMNTEAFF. CDR3 bases: TGTGCCAGCAGTCCCGGACAGTTCATGAACACTGAAGCTTTCTTT.